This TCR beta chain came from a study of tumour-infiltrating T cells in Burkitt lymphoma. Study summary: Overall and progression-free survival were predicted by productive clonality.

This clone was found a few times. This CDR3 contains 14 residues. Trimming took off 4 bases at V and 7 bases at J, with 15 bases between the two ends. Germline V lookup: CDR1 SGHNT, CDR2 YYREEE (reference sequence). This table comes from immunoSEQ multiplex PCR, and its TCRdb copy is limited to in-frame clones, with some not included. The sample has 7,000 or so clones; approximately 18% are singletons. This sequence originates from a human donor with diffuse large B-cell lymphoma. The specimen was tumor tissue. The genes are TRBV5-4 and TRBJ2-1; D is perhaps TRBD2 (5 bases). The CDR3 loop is CASSISEGFNEQFF. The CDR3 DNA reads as TGTGCCAGCAGCATTTCCGAGGGTTTTAATGAGCAGTTCTTC.